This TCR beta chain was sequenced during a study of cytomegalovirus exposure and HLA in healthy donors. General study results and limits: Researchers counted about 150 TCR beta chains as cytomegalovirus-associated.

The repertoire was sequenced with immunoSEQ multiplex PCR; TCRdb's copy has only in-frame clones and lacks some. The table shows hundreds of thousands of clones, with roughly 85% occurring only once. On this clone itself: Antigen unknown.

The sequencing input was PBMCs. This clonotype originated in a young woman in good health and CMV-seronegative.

The CDR3 reads CSARGGSGYEQYF. CDR3 DNA: TGCAGCGCTAGAGGGGGCTCTGGCTACGAGCAGTACTTC. This chain joins TRBV29-1 and TRBJ2-7; TRBD1 matches at 7 bases. The V gene's germline CDR1 is SQVTM and CDR2 ANQGSEA. The CDR3 runs 13 residues. Losses at the gene ends were 7 bases for V and 3 bases for J; bases not matched to a gene: 9.